A selection of T cell receptor beta chains follows, all from one sample in a study of T cell responses to AZD1222 COVID-19 vaccine. Assay used: immunoSEQ multiplex PCR; TCRdb lists only in-frame clones, some missing. Among hundreds of thousands of clones listed, about 92% were seen once. The sample in question was peripheral blood, obtained on day 0 of MenACWY control vaccination. Receptors were obtained from an adult in good health. The CDR3 runs from the conserved cysteine through the conserved F or W. D genes are given only for firm matches. A clone size is listed for some rows: how often the clone was seen (once, few, many), or a class if it is expanded.

clone_size	v_call	d_call	j_call	cdr3_aa	cdr3_nt
-	TRBV2	-	TRBJ1-5	CASSSRIGGQPQHF	TGTGCCAGCAGTTCAAGGATCGGGGGGCAGCCCCAGCATTTT
-	TRBV5-1	-	TRBJ2-7	CASSLASRNYEQYF	TGCGCCAGCAGCTTGGCTTCGCGGAACTACGAGCAGTACTTC
-	TRBV12-3/TRBV12-4	-	TRBJ1-4	CASSFINEKLFF	TGTGCCAGCAGTTTCATCAATGAAAAACTGTTTTTT
-	TRBV7-9	TRBD1	TRBJ1-2	CASSGMDRGSYGYTF	TGTGCCAGCAGCGGGATGGACAGGGGATCCTATGGCTACACCTTC
-	TRBV4-2	-	TRBJ1-2	CASSQMPGTLGGYTF	TGTGCCAGCAGCCAAATGCCCGGGACACTCGGAGGCTACACCTTC
-	TRBV28	-	TRBJ1-1	CASSLAGAGVNTEAFF	TGTGCCAGCAGTTTAGCAGGAGCAGGCGTGAACACTGAAGCTTTCTTT
-	TRBV5-1	-	TRBJ2-7	CASSPWSRQVTGEQYF	TGCGCCAGCAGCCCCTGGTCCCGACAGGTTACAGGGGAGCAGTACTTC
-	TRBV4-3	-	TRBJ1-1	CASTRQGSDTEAFF	TGCGCCAGCACTAGGCAGGGATCGGACACTGAAGCTTTCTTT
-	TRBV28	TRBD1	TRBJ2-1	CASSSPGTDNNEQFF	TGTGCCAGCAGCTCCCCAGGGACAGACAACAATGAGCAGTTCTTC
-	TRBV3-1/TRBV3-2	TRBD2	TRBJ2-5	CASSHQQRGNFGAQYF	TGTGCCAGCAGCCATCAGCAGCGGGGGAATTTCGGGGCCCAGTACTTC
-	TRBV7-6	-	TRBJ2-1	CASSLRSVGAGSYNEQFF	TGTGCCAGCAGCTTAAGGAGTGTGGGGGCCGGGTCCTACAATGAGCAGTTCTTC
-	TRBV5-4	-	TRBJ2-3	CASSGNLASPDTQYF	TGTGCCAGCAGCGGGAACCTAGCTTCCCCAGATACGCAGTATTTT
-	TRBV19	-	TRBJ2-3	CASSIPPDTQYF	TGTGCCAGTAGTATCCCTCCTGATACGCAGTATTTT
once	TRBV2	TRBD2	TRBJ2-2	CASSEGGGYSGELFF	TGTGCCAGCAGTGAAGGGGGAGGGTATAGCGGGGAGCTGTTTTTT
-	TRBV7-9	-	TRBJ1-2	CASSLAQGIAYGYTF	TGTGCCAGCAGCTTAGCTCAGGGAATTGCCTATGGCTACACCTTC
-	TRBV30	TRBD1	TRBJ2-1	CAWSGQGASSYNEQFF	TGTGCCTGGAGTGGACAGGGGGCCAGCTCCTACAATGAGCAGTTCTTC
-	TRBV6-6	-	TRBJ2-1	CASSQDFNNEQFF	TGTGCCAGCAGTCAGGACTTCAACAATGAGCAGTTCTTC
-	TRBV25-1	-	TRBJ1-2	CASSENIGGAPHGYTF	TGTGCCAGCAGTGAGAACATCGGGGGGGCGCCTCATGGCTACACCTTC
-	TRBV7-9	-	TRBJ2-7	CASSSGGAAYEQYF	TGTGCCAGCAGCTCTGGGGGGGCAGCCTACGAGCAGTACTTC
-	TRBV5-5	TRBD1	TRBJ1-1	CASSSPDRAKTEAFF	TGTGCCAGCAGCTCCCCGGACAGGGCGAAAACTGAAGCTTTCTTT
-	TRBV5-1	-	TRBJ1-5	CASSLEEGGAFQPQHF	TGCGCCAGCAGCTTGGAGGAGGGGGGGGCATTTCAGCCCCAGCATTTT
-	TRBV5-8	-	TRBJ2-7	CASSTAADRQEQYF	TGTGCCAGCAGCACTGCCGCGGACAGACAAGAGCAGTACTTC
few	TRBV7-2	-	TRBJ2-7	CASSLGGSRTYEQYF	TGTGCCAGCAGCTTAGGGGGGAGCCGGACCTACGAGCAGTACTTC
-	TRBV29-1	-	TRBJ2-5	CSVEGTGETQYF	TGCAGCGTTGAGGGTACGGGAGAGACCCAGTACTTC
once	TRBV2	-	TRBJ2-3	CASSRITDTQYF	TGTGCCAGCAGTAGGATCACAGATACGCAGTATTTT
-	TRBV28	TRBD1	TRBJ1-1	CASTLTGESAFF	TGTGCCAGCACCCTCACAGGGGAGTCGGCTTTCTTT
-	TRBV7-9	TRBD1	TRBJ2-2	CASSHTGGLSTGELFF	TGTGCCAGCAGCCATACAGGGGGGTTAAGCACCGGGGAGCTGTTTTTT
-	TRBV5-4	TRBD1	TRBJ1-5	CASSYGTGRNQPQHF	TGTGCCAGCAGCTACGGGACAGGGCGCAATCAGCCCCAGCATTTT
-	TRBV21-1	-	TRBJ2-6	CASSNRGGAPSGANVLTF	TGTGCCAGCAGCAATAGGGGGGGCGCCCCCTCTGGGGCCAACGTCCTGACTTTC
-	TRBV5-5	-	TRBJ1-6	CASSWGSGAGTPLHF	TGTGCCAGCAGCTGGGGGTCTGGCGCCGGGACGCCCCTCCACTTT
-	TRBV19	-	TRBJ1-1	CASSIATPNTEAFF	TGTGCCAGTAGTATCGCGACCCCGAACACTGAAGCTTTCTTT
-	TRBV7-2	-	TRBJ1-4	CASSPSAAGFEKLFF	TGTGCCAGCAGCCCGTCCGCGGCAGGGTTTGAAAAACTGTTTTTT
-	TRBV29-1	-	TRBJ1-1	CSVEGGVSTEAFF	TGCAGCGTTGAAGGTGGGGTGTCCACTGAAGCTTTCTTT
-	TRBV7-9	TRBD1	TRBJ2-2	CASIRGQGGTGELFF	TGTGCCAGCATTAGGGGACAGGGGGGCACCGGGGAGCTGTTTTTT
-	TRBV19	-	TRBJ2-1	CASSLSAGAHNEQFF	TGTGCCAGTAGTCTTTCGGCAGGGGCCCACAATGAGCAGTTCTTC
once	TRBV7-2	TRBD1	TRBJ2-3	CASSSPYRGDGDTQYF	TGTGCCAGCAGCTCGCCCTACAGGGGAGATGGAGATACGCAGTATTTT
-	TRBV7-2	-	TRBJ1-5	CASSLDYQPQHF	TGTGCCAGCAGCTTGGACTATCAGCCCCAGCATTTT
-	TRBV6-5	-	TRBJ1-6	CASSYSGPNNSPLHF	TGTGCCAGCAGTTACTCCGGGCCTAATAATTCACCCCTCCACTTT